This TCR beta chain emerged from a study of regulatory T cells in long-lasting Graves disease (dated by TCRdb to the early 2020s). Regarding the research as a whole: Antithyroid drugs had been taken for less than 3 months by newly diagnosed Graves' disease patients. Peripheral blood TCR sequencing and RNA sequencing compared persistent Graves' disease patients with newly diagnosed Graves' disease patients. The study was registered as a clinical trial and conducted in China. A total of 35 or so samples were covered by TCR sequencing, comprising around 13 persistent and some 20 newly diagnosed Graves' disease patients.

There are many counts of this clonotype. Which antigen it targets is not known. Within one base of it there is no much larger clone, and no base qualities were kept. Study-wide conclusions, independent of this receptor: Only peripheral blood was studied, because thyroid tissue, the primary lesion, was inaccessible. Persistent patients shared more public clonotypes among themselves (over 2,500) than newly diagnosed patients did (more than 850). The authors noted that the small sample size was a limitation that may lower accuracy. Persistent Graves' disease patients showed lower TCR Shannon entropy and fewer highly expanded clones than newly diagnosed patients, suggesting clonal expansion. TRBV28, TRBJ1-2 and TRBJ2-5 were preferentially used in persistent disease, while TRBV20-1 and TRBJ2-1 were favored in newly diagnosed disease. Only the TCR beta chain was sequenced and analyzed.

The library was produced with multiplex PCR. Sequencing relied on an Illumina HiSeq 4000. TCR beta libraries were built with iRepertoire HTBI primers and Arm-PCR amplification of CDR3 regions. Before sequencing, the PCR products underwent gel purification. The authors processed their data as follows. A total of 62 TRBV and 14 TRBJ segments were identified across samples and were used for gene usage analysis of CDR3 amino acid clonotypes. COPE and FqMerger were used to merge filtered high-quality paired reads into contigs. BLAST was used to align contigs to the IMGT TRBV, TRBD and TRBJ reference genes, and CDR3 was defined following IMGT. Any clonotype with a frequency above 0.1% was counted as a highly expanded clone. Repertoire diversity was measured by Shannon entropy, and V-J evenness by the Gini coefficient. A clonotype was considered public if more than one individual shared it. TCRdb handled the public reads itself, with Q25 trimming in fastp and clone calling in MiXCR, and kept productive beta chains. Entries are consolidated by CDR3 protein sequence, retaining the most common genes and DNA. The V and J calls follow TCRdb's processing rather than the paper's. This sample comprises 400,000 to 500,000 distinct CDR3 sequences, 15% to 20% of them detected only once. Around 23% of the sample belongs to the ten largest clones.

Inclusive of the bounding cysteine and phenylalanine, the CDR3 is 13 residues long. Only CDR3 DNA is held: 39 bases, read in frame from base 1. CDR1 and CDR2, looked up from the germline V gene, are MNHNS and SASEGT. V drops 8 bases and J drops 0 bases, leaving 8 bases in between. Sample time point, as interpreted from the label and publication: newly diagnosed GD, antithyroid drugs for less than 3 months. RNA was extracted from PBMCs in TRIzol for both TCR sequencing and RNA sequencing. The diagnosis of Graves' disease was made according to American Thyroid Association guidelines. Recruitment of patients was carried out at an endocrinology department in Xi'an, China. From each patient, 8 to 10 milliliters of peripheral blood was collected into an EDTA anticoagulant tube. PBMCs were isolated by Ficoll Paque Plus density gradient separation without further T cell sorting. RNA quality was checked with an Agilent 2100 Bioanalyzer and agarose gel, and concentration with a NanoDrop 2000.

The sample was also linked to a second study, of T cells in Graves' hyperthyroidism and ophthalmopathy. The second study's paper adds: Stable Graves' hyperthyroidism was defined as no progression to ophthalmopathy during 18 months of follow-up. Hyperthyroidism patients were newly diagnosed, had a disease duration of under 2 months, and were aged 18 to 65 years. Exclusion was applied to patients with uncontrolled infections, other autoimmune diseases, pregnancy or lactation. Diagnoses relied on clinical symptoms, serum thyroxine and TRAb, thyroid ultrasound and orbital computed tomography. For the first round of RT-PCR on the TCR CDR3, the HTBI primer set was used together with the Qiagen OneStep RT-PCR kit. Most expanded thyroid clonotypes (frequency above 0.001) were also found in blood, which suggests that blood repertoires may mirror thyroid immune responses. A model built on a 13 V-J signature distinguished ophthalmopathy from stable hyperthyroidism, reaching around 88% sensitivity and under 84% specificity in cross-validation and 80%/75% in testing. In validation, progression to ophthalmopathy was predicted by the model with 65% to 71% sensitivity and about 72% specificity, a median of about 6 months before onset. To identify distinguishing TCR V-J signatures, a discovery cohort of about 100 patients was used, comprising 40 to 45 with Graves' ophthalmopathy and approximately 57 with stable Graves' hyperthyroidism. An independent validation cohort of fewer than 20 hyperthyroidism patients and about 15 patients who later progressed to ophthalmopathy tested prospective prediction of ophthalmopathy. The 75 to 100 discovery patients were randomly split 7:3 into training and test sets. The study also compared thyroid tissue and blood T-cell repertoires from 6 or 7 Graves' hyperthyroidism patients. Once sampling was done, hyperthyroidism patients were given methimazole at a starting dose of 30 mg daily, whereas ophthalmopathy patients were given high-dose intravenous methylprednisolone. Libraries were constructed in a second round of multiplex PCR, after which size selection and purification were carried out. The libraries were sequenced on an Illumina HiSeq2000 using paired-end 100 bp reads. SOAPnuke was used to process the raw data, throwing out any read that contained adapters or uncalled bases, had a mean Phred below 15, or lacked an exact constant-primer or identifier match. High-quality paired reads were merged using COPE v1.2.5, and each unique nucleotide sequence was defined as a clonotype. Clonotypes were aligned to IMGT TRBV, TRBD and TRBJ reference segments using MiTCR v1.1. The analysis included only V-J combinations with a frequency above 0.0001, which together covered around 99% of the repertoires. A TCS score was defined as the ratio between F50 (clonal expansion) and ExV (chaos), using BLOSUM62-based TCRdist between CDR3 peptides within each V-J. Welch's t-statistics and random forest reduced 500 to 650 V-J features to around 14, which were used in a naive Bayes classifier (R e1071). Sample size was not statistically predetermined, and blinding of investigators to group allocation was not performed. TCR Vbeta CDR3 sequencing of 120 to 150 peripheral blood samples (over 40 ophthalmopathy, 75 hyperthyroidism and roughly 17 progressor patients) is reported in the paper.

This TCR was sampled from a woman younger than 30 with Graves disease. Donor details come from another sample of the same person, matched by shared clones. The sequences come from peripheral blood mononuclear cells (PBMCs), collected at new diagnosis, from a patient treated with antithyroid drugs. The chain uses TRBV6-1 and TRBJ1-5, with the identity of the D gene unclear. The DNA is TGTGCCAGCCAGGAGTTTAGCAATCAGCCCCAGCATTTT. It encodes CASQEFSNQPQHF.